This T cell receptor (beta chain) was found in a study of CD8+ T cells in alopecia areata. Study-wide points: Greater clonality was observed in lesional scalp samples, especially alopecia totalis/universalis, versus normal scalp.

Researchers gathered lesional scalp punch biopsies and peripheral blood from patients with alopecia areata. CD4+ and CD8+ T cells were sorted from PBMCs. The table lists this clone with a few counts. Antigen unknown. Reverse transcription of extracted RNA yielded cDNA, which provided the sequencing template. Some clones are missing from TCRdb's copy, which holds only in-frame ones; the method was immunoSEQ multiplex PCR. The data hold roughly 60,000 clones, with about 44% observed a single time. This CDR3 spans 15 amino acids. CDR1 and CDR2 from the germline V gene are SGHNT and YYREEE (reference sequence). Unmatched junction bases numbered 7, after V lost 4 bases and J lost 2 bases.

The receptor's source is a human donor with alopecia areata. The material sequenced was NKG2D-low CD8+ T cells sorted from blood. The chain employs TRBV5-4 and TRBJ2-5, with TRBD2 matching 8 bases. This CDR3 is CASSRPGTRQETQYF. Here the CDR3 DNA reads TGTGCCAGCAGCCGTCCCGGGACTAGACAAGAGACCCAGTACTTC.